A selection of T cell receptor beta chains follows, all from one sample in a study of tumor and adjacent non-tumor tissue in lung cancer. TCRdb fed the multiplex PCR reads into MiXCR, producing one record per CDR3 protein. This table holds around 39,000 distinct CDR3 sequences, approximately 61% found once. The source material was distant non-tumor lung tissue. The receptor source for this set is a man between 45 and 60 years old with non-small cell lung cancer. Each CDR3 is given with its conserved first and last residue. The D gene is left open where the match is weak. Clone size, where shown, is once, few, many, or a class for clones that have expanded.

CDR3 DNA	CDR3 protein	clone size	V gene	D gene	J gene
TGCGCCAGCACCTCTGGCTTGGACTCCTTAGGCACAGATACGCAGTATTTT	CASTSGLDSLGTDTQYF	NA	TRBV5-1	NA	TRBJ2-3
TGTGCCAGCAATTTAACTCAAGGGAACACAGATACGCACTATTTT	CASNLTQGNTDTHYF	NA	TRBV28	NA	TRBJ2-3
TGTGCCAGCAGTCCCGGGCCCCAGAGGGAGACCCAGTACTTC	CASSPGPQRETQYF	few	TRBV11-2	NA	TRBJ2-5
TGCGCCAGCAGCTTGGGGGAGTCGAGCGGGGCCAACGTCCTGACTTTC	CASSLGESSGANVLTF	NA	TRBV5-1	NA	TRBJ2-6
TGTGCCAGCAGCCCCCAGCCCCCGGGACACGGCACTGAAGCTTTCTTT	CASSPQPPGHGTEAFF	NA	TRBV7-3	NA	TRBJ1-1
TGTGTCAGCAGCTCCGGACGGGGAACCCAAGAGACCCAGTACTTC	CVSSSGRGTQETQYF	NA	TRBV5-5	NA	TRBJ2-5
TGTGCCAGCAGTCAGGAGCCAGGGGGAAGATGGGACTCCTACAATGAGCAGTTCTTC	CASSQEPGGRWDSYNEQFF	once	TRBV4-2	TRBD1	TRBJ2-1
TGTGTCAGCAGTCCCGAGGCGACAGGGCCGGGCTCTGGAAACACCATATATTTT	CVSSPEATGPGSGNTIYF	few	TRBV12-3/TRBV12-4	TRBD1	TRBJ1-3
TGCAGCGTTGACGGCGGGTTCTACAATGAGCAGTTCTTC	CSVDGGFYNEQFF	many	TRBV29-1	NA	TRBJ2-1
TGTGCAAGCAGCTTGGAGCAGGGAAACGCCTACAATGAGCAGTTCTTC	CASSLEQGNAYNEQFF	NA	TRBV5-6	NA	TRBJ2-1
TGTGCCATCCAGGCGAGCGCAGATACGCAGTATTTT	CAIQASADTQYF	many	TRBV10-3	NA	TRBJ2-3
TGTGCCAGCAGACTCCTAAACTCAACTAACAGGGGGCTAGCGGGGTCGGACACGCAGTATTTT	CASRLLNSTNRGLAGSDTQYF	once	TRBV6-5	NA	TRBJ2-3
TGTGCCAGCAGTAGTCGGACAGCCGACGCTTTCTTT	CASSSRTADAFF	many	TRBV12-3/TRBV12-4	NA	TRBJ1-1
TGTGCCAGCAGTCTCTTAGCGGGAGGGCCATCAGAGACCCAGTACTTC	CASSLLAGGPSETQYF	NA	TRBV12-3/TRBV12-4	TRBD2	TRBJ2-5
TGTGCCAGCAGCCCCCAAGCCCTCAGATCTACAGATACGCAGTATTTT	CASSPQALRSTDTQYF	many	TRBV6-6	NA	TRBJ2-3
TGTGCCAGCAGGGGGGCCAACCCGCTATCCAAAAACATTCAGTACTTC	CASRGANPLSKNIQYF	NA	TRBV28	NA	TRBJ2-4
TGCGCCAGCAGCCAAAACCAATCAATCCGGCCCCAGCATTTT	CASSQNQSIRPQHF	many	TRBV4-1	NA	TRBJ1-5
TGCTCCAGCAGCTTGTCTACGGTCCTCCCTGGGGCCAACGTCCTGACTTTC	CSSSLSTVLPGANVLTF	NA	TRBV5-1	NA	TRBJ2-6
TGCGCCAGCAGCTTCCTGTCAGGAATAAATGGTGAGCAGTTCTTC	CASSFLSGINGEQFF	NA	TRBV5-1	NA	TRBJ2-1
TGTGCCTGGCAGGGTATGAACACTGAAGCTTTCTTT	CAWQGMNTEAFF	many	TRBV30	NA	TRBJ1-1
TGTGTCAGCAGCTCAATGATCCGGGGGGGCAATGAGCAGTTCTTC	CVSSSMIRGGNEQFF	NA	TRBV7-8	TRBD2	TRBJ2-1
TGTGCCAGCAGCTTAGTACTCAAAGCCTACGAGCAGTACTTC	CASSLVLKAYEQYF	many	TRBV7-9	NA	TRBJ2-7
TGTGCTAGCAGTCTAAACCAAGAGACCCAGTGCTTC	CASSLNQETQCF	NA	TRBV11-3	NA	TRBJ2-5
TGCGCCAGCAGCTTGGCCACTAGCGCAGATACGCAGTATTTT	CASSLATSADTQYF	many	TRBV5-1	TRBD2	TRBJ2-3
TGTACCAGCAGTTTAGGCGGTGGTCTCGGGGAGCTGTTTTTT	CTSSLGGGLGELFF	NA	TRBV12-3/TRBV12-4	NA	TRBJ2-2
TGTGCCTGCAGACCCGGGGGGCAGCGACAAACCGAGCAGTACTTC	CACRPGGQRQTEQYF	NA	TRBV6-5	NA	TRBJ2-7
TGTGCCAGCAGCACAGGGATGGCTAATGAAAAACTGTTTTTT	CASSTGMANEKLFF	many	TRBV28	NA	TRBJ1-4
TGTGCCATCAGTTTTCAGACGGACACCGGGGAGCTGTTTTTT	CAISFQTDTGELFF	NA	TRBV12-3/TRBV12-4	NA	TRBJ2-2
TGCAGTGCTAGCGGGGCACGGGGCGACCAGTACTTC	CSASGARGDQYF	NA	TRBV20-1	NA	TRBJ2-7
TGTGCCGGCAGCTCAACTAGCGGGTCCTACAATGAGCAATTCTTC	CAGSSTSGSYNEQFF	NA	TRBV11-1	TRBD2	TRBJ2-1
TGTGCCAGCAACCGCGAGGGCTACGAGCAGTACTTC	CASNREGYEQYF	NA	TRBV2	NA	TRBJ2-7
TGTGCCAGTAGCGGGAGCGTGGATACGCAGTATTTT	CASSGSVDTQYF	NA	TRBV6-2/TRBV6-3	TRBD2	TRBJ2-3
TGCAGCGCTTTGACAGGGTGGGCAGATACGCAGTATTTT	CSALTGWADTQYF	many	TRBV29-1	TRBD1	TRBJ2-3
TGTGCCAGCAGTCCCCCGGGGGTAGTTGAGACCCAGTACTTC	CASSPPGVVETQYF	NA	TRBV2	NA	TRBJ2-5
TGCGCCAGCAGCCACCGGGACAGGGGGACTTATGGCTACACCTTC	CASSHRDRGTYGYTF	NA	TRBV5-1	TRBD1	TRBJ1-2
TGCGCCAGCAGCCAAGACGGACGGGGCAATTCACCCCTCCACTTT	CASSQDGRGNSPLHF	many	TRBV4-1	NA	TRBJ1-6
TGTGCCAGCTCACCAGACCAAGAGACCCAGTACTTC	CASSPDQETQYF	many	TRBV18	NA	TRBJ2-5
TGTGCCAGCACTGCGGTTTTGACAGGGTGGTACAATGAGCAGTTCTTC	CASTAVLTGWYNEQFF	NA	TRBV28	TRBD1	TRBJ2-1
TGTGCCAGCAGGGAACCAGGGTCGGAGACCGGGGAGCTGTTTTTT	CASREPGSETGELFF	NA	TRBV11-2	NA	TRBJ2-2
TGCAGCGCTGATTATGGGGGAGGGAGCACCGGGGAGCTGTTTTTC	CSADYGGGSTGELFF	NA	TRBV29-1	TRBD2	TRBJ2-2
TGCGGTGTTGCGGTTCAGGGGGATTACGAGAAGTACTTC	CGVAVQGDYEKYF	NA	TRBV29-1	TRBD1	TRBJ2-7
TGCAGTGCTAGGATGGACTACGAGCAGTACTTC	CSARMDYEQYF	many	TRBV20-1	NA	TRBJ2-7
TGCAGCGTTGACGGCTCCTACGAGCAGTTCTTC	CSVDGSYEQFF	NA	TRBV29-1	NA	TRBJ2-1
TGTGCCAGCAGCCAAGATCCGGGGTCGAGTCTGTTCTTC	CASSQDPGSSLFF	many	TRBV14	NA	TRBJ2-1
TGTACCAGCAGCTTGGTATCTGACCATGAAAAACTGTTTTTT	CTSSLVSDHEKLFF	NA	TRBV5-6	NA	TRBJ1-4
TGTGCCAGCAGCCGAATAGGGGGCGCTGGGGCGACCCAGTACTTC	CASSRIGGAGATQYF	NA	TRBV4-2	TRBD1	TRBJ2-5
TGCGCCAGCAGCTTGGCGGGAGAGTTAGCCTACGAGCAGTACTTC	CASSLAGELAYEQYF	NA	TRBV5-1	NA	TRBJ2-7
TGTGCCAGCAGTGACCCCGGGACAGTGTATAATTCACCCCTCCACTTT	CASSDPGTVYNSPLHF	many	TRBV6-1	TRBD1	TRBJ1-6
TGTGCCAGCAGTATAACAAGCTCTGGGGCCAACGTCCTGACTTTC	CASSITSSGANVLTF	NA	TRBV28	NA	TRBJ2-6
TGTGCTAGCAGACTAATGGGGACCGCCGAGTCACCCATCCACTTT	CASRLMGTAESPIHF	NA	TRBV6-6	NA	TRBJ1-6
TGTGTTAACAGCTTAGCGGACAGACCTAACTATGGCTACACCTTC	CVNSLADRPNYGYTF	once	TRBV7-9	NA	TRBJ1-2
TGCGCCAGCAGTTCAGCGGGCAGAGGCACCGGGGAGCTGTTTTTT	CASSSAGRGTGELFF	many	TRBV10-2	NA	TRBJ2-2
TGTGCCAGCAGTTACGAACAGGCGGTCGGTGATTACAATGAGCAGTTCTTC	CASSYEQAVGDYNEQFF	many	TRBV6-5	NA	TRBJ2-1
TGTGCAGGCCGAGGGCTAGCGGGGGAAGATGAGCAGTTCTTC	CAGRGLAGEDEQFF	once	TRBV6-1	TRBD2	TRBJ2-1